The sequence of this T cell receptor (beta chain) was determined in a study of blood T cell repertoires in COVID-19. The method was immunoSEQ multiplex PCR; TCRdb's version includes in-frame clones alone and lacks a portion of them. The sample holds under 250,000 clones, roughly 82% seen once. CDR3 length: 15 residues. V lost 7 bases and J 0 bases, leaving 13 bases between the germline ends. Per the germline V gene, CDR1 is LNHDA and CDR2 is SQIVND (reference sequence). V usage is TRBV19 and J usage is TRBJ2-1; no clear D. The clonotype originates from a woman aged 70 to 79 with acute or convalescent COVID-19. The source material was peripheral blood. The CDR3, as DNA: TGTGCCAGTAAGGAGCGCTCAAGCTCCTACAATGAGCAGTTCTTC. Protein product: CASKERSSSYNEQFF.